Included here is one T cell receptor (beta chain) sequence, with context. The data originate from a study of cytomegalovirus exposure and HLA in healthy donors. Trimming stripped 4 bases from V and 1 base from J, with 8 bases between. The CDR3 contains 13 residues. The germline CDR1 and CDR2 sequences are SGHRS and YFSETQ. The PCR made use of 60 Vbeta and 13 Jbeta primers. Assay: immunoSEQ multiplex PCR; the TCRdb copy retains only in-frame clones and omits some. The table shows 65,000 to 85,000 clones, with more than 80% occurring only once. The sequenced sample consisted of PBMCs. V gene TRBV5-1 combines with J gene TRBJ1-1, with D possibly being TRBD1 (6 bases). This TCR was sampled from a woman between 25 and 40 years old in good health and CMV-seronegative. CDR3 residues: CASSRTANTEAFF. The CDR3 DNA sequence: TGCGCCAGCAGCAGGACAGCGAACACTGAAGCTTTCTTT.